The entry that follows covers one TCR beta chain sequence. This clonotype has a count of ten or more. This receptor's antigen is unknown. Base qualities were left out, and no much larger clone turns up one base away. TCRdb names Illumina HiSeq 2500 as the instrument used. Quantitative 5'-RACE with molecular barcodes was the method used to prepare the TCR beta libraries. The authors processed their data as follows. To identify disease-linked TCR variants, a new computational method was used, one built on a probabilistic model of VDJ rearrangement. The public reads were reprocessed in TCRdb via fastp at Q25 and MiXCR, keeping in-frame beta chains. Rows with a matching CDR3 protein are joined into one entry that keeps the most common DNA and genes. The V and J calls were not made by the authors but by TCRdb's processing. A total of around 250,000 distinct CDR3 sequences appear in this sample, around 10% of them only once. The leading ten clones occupy around 7% of the sample.

This record belongs to a study of CD8 T cells in ankylosing spondylitis (dated 2017 in TCRdb). About the investigation overall: To find TCR variants linked to disease, the study profiled T cell receptor beta repertoires in ankylosing spondylitis patients and healthy donors. The full study cohort comprised 25 ankylosing spondylitis patients and some 110 healthy donors. Peripheral blood was sampled, and synovial fluid was also collected from ankylosing spondylitis patients. Results the study describes overall, beyond this receptor: The disease-linked clones were reported to be significantly enriched in matched synovial fluid samples from ankylosing spondylitis patients. A TCR beta motif of about 8 highly homologous amino acid variants appeared characteristic of blood from ankylosing spondylitis patients. Some of the motif variants had been reported before in the synovial fluid and blood of reactive arthritis patients, a finding that suggests common disease-initiation mechanisms. A CD8+ phenotype was shown by the disease-linked clones, which were found at relatively low frequencies in peripheral blood.

Sample: blood, either unsorted or a sorted T cell fraction (not recorded which). This TCR was sampled from a male donor with ankylosing spondylitis or in good health (not recorded which).

CDR3 sequence: CASSLYDRASTEAFF. The nucleotide sequence reads TGCGCCAGCAGCTTGTATGACAGGGCTTCTACTGAAGCTTTCTTT. The V and J segments used are TRBV5-1 and TRBJ1-1, and TRBD1 matches 7 of the central bases. The CDR3 starts with the cysteine, ends with the phenylalanine, and has 15 residues. Only the CDR3 portion is preserved as DNA: 45 bases, with reading frame beginning at the first base. Sequences SGHRS (CDR1) and YFSETQ (CDR2) are obtained from the germline V gene. V has 1 base trimmed and J has 5 bases trimmed; junction bases matching no gene number 8.